Reported below is one T cell receptor (beta chain). The CDR3 spans 12 residues. Germline V CDR1 and CDR2: SQVTM, ANQGSEA. V gave up 5 bases and J gave up 6 bases, with 13 bases separating them. Samples from alopecia areata patients were lesional scalp punch biopsies and peripheral blood. This entry comes from a study of CD8+ T cells in alopecia areata. Study information: For 6 to 18 months, tofacitinib was taken, and 6 months off drug followed.

In each case, RNA was isolated and then reverse transcribed into cDNA as the sequencing template. Assay used: immunoSEQ multiplex PCR; TCRdb lists only in-frame clones, some missing. The sample consists of roughly 180,000 clones, roughly 60% of them appearing once. The sequence derives from a human donor with alopecia areata. The chain is built from TRBV29-1 and TRBJ1-1, with a weak D call TRBD1 (5 bases). Sequences were derived from CD4+ T cells sorted from blood, sampled at week 0. CDR3 sequence reads: CSVRQTTAEAFF. The CDR3, as DNA: TGCAGCGTTCGACAGACTACCGCTGAAGCTTTCTTT.